The rows below give T cell receptor beta chains drawn from one sample of a study of identical twins. Using its own MiXCR run on the 5' RACE reads, TCRdb lists one record per CDR3 protein. Of 400,000 to 500,000 distinct CDR3 sequences listed, around 20% are singletons. The specimen was naive T cells sorted from blood. The receptors originated from a man between 45 and 60 years old in good health. CDR3s include the opening cysteine and the closing phenylalanine or tryptophan. D genes are given only for firm matches. Size values are once, few and many counts, or a class for expanded clones, and some rows have none.

d_call j_call clone_size v_call cdr3_nt cdr3_aa
. TRBJ2-7 . TRBV11-3 TGTGCCAGCAGCTTAGACGGCGGGCAGAGCTCCTACGAGCAGTACTTC CASSLDGGQSSYEQYF
TRBD2 TRBJ2-1 many TRBV20-1 TGCAGTGCTCCGACTAGCCACTCCTACAATGAGCAGTTCTTC CSAPTSHSYNEQFF
. TRBJ1-1 few TRBV5-1 TGCGCCAGCAGCTTGTACACAGGAGGGCTTCGGAGCCTGAACACTGAAGCTTTCTTT CASSLYTGGLRSLNTEAFF
. TRBJ1-1 few TRBV6-6 TGTGCCAGCAGTTACTCGATTTCTGAAGCTTTCTTT CASSYSISEAFF
TRBD2 TRBJ2-7 many TRBV20-1 TGCAGTGCTAGAGATCTGGGGGGGTCGAGCTCCTACGAGCAGTACTTC CSARDLGGSSSYEQYF
TRBD1 TRBJ2-3 few TRBV25-1 TGTGCCAGCAGTCCTGGACAGGGGGCCCCGTATTTT CASSPGQGAPYF
TRBD2 TRBJ2-7 few TRBV9 TGTGCCAGCAGCGAAGGTGGCGGGAGGGCCTACGAGCAGTACTTC CASSEGGGRAYEQYF
. TRBJ1-2 many TRBV20-1 TGCAGTGCTCGGCAGGGAAACTATGGCTACACCTTC CSARQGNYGYTF
TRBD2 TRBJ2-1 many TRBV12-3/TRBV12-4 TGTGCCAGCAGTCTTAGCGGGGGGTACAATGAGCAGTTCTTC CASSLSGGYNEQFF
TRBD1 TRBJ2-3 few TRBV6-2/TRBV6-3 TGTGCCAGCAGTTACTTCGGACAGGGGTTGGAGTATTTT CASSYFGQGLEYF
TRBD1 TRBJ2-5 . TRBV5-1 TGCGCCAGCCATACCGGGACAGGGGTTCAAGAGACCCAGTACTTC CASHTGTGVQETQYF
TRBD2 TRBJ2-2 . TRBV6-1 TGTGCCAGCACGACCGGGACTAGCGTTACCGGGGAGCTGTTTTTT CASTTGTSVTGELFF
. TRBJ2-5 many TRBV11-2 TGTGCCAGCAGCTTAGAGGCAGGGAGAGAGACCCAGTACTTC CASSLEAGRETQYF
. TRBJ2-1 . TRBV24-1 TGTGCCACCAGTGATTTTGGGGGAGAGGAGCAGTTCTTC CATSDFGGEEQFF
. TRBJ1-1 . TRBV28 TGTGCCAGCGCGGTAATGAACACTGAAGCTTTCTTT CASAVMNTEAFF
TRBD2 TRBJ2-4 few TRBV7-3 TGTGCCAGCAGCCCGGGCATAGCGGGAGTTCAGTACTTC CASSPGIAGVQYF
. TRBJ2-5 . TRBV10-2 TGCGCCAGCAAAATACAGGGCTCAGAGACCCCGTACTTC CASKIQGSETPYF
TRBD2 TRBJ2-1 few TRBV20-1 TGCAGTGCCCGACAGAGCGGGAGGGCCCTTGTCTTC CSARQSGRALVF
. TRBJ2-1 few TRBV6-1 TGTGCCAGCAGAGAGAGGTACAGGGTGTCCAATGAGCAGTTCTTC CASRERYRVSNEQFF
. TRBJ2-1 . TRBV7-2 TGTGCCAGCAGCTTAGTGAGGCTCCCTGGCAATGAGCAGTTCTTC CASSLVRLPGNEQFF
TRBD1 TRBJ2-5 few TRBV4-2 TGTGCCAGCAGCACGACAGGGGGCGAGACCCAGTACTTC CASSTTGGETQYF
TRBD1 TRBJ2-7 . TRBV5-8 TGTGCCAGCAGCTCGGACAGGATCGGCGAGCAGTACTTC CASSSDRIGEQYF
. TRBJ2-2 . TRBV7-8 TGTGCCAGCAGCGAGAGCCGGGTGAACACCGGGGAGCTGTTTTTT CASSESRVNTGELFF
. TRBJ2-3 many TRBV7-8 TGTGCCAGCAGCTTATTTGAGCCAGATACGCAGTATTTT CASSLFEPDTQYF
. TRBJ2-1 few TRBV7-2 TGTGCCAGCAGCCTAGCCTCAGGGATCCAGTTCTTC CASSLASGIQFF
. TRBJ2-1 . TRBV18 TGTGCCAGCTCACCAAGGGGGGGCCTAATTTACAATGAGCAGTTCTTC CASSPRGGLIYNEQFF
. TRBJ2-3 few TRBV9 TGTGCCAGCAGCGCGGGGGGCCGCGCAGATACGCAGTATTTT CASSAGGRADTQYF
. TRBJ2-2 . TRBV24-1 TGTGCCACCAGTGATTTCTCTGTAGCTTCGGGGGAGCTGTTTTTT CATSDFSVASGELFF
TRBD1 TRBJ1-1 many TRBV10-3 TGTGCCATCAGTCAGGGGGCTGAAGCTTTCTTT CAISQGAEAFF
. TRBJ1-2 many TRBV20-1 TGCAGTGCTAGTGGCTACACCTTC CSASGYTF